Sequencing of this T cell receptor beta chain was carried out in a study of shared clonotypes between healthy human individuals. Whole-study findings and limits: Richness estimates generally favored naive over memory subsets. An effect of sequencing depth on clonotype sharing among donors was expected. Donors were few, which limited the genetic and exposure-history diversity represented.

On this clone itself: The target antigen is unknown.

Looked up from germline, CDR1 is SNHLY and CDR2 is FYNNEI. V lost 7 bases to trimming and J lost 6 bases, with 14 bases between them. CDR3 length equals 13 residues. It was around 180 ng DNA, 25,000 to 35,000 T cell genomes, that sorted-subset replicate PCRs used. Profiling relied on immunoSEQ multiplex PCR, and the TCRdb table lists in-frame clones only, not all of them. The sample comprises 600,000 to 700,000 clones, about 80% of which are singletons, and around 2% rests with the top ten. The source material was memory CD4+ T cells sorted from blood. Documented subset: CD45RA-negative fraction. The TCR originated in a woman under 40 in good health. This chain links TRBV2 with TRBJ2-3, with D possibly being TRBD2 (6 bases). The CDR3, as DNA: TGTGCCAGCAAGGAGGGAAATCGGGATACGCAGTATTTT. Encoded protein: CASKEGNRDTQYF.